This T cell receptor beta chain was captured by sequencing in a study of CD4 and CD8 cells across lung adenocarcinoma regions. Localized lung adenocarcinoma, a non-small cell lung cancer, affected the donors. V lost 5 bases, J lost 2 bases, and 12 bases lay in between. CDR3 length equals 14 residues. Germline CDR1 is LNHDA and CDR2 is SQIVND (reference sequence). This clonotype came up once. Each CDR3 protein is one row after TCRdb ran MiXCR on the PCR reads. This table has 5,200 or so distinct CDR3 sequences, about three fifths appearing once. The V call is TRBV19, the J call TRBJ1-2; D is possibly TRBD1 (6 bases). What was sequenced was CD4+ T cells from the center of a lung tumor. The clonotype originates from a male donor with lung adenocarcinoma. The CD4 and CD8 labels of this study may be unreliable. CDR3 amino acids: CASSATGSNYGYTF. DNA of the CDR3: TGTGCCAGTAGTGCCACAGGGTCGAACTATGGCTACACCTTC.